This TCR beta chain was documented in a study of graft-versus-host responses after intestinal transplantation. The repertoire was sequenced with immunoSEQ multiplex PCR; TCRdb's copy has only in-frame clones and lacks some. The sample consists of about 64,000 clones, roughly 90% of them appearing once. Worth noting for this clone: Antigen unknown.

Sequencing was performed on unstimulated CD8+ T cells sorted from spleen or lymph node cells, taken before transplant. The receptor was isolated from a human donor who was the organ donor for an intestinal transplant.

Here the CDR3 DNA reads TGTGCCAGCAGCTTAGGGAGGACTAGCCTGCACTACGAGCAGTACTTC. It specifies CASSLGRTSLHYEQYF. The gene calls are TRBV7-2 and TRBJ2-7; 8 nucleotides line up with TRBD2. Trimming took 1 base from V and 3 from J; bases not matched to a gene: 8. Germline values: CDR1 SGHTA, CDR2 FQGNSA. The CDR3 is 16 amino acids.